What follows are 3 T cell receptor beta chains derived from one specimen sequenced in a study of T cells in Graves' hyperthyroidism and ophthalmopathy. RNA transcripts were the template for amplifying TCR beta CDR3 regions. First-round RT-PCR of the TCR CDR3 relied on the HTBI primer set. MiXCR, applied by TCRdb to the multiplex PCR reads, yields one record per CDR3 protein. The sample lists approximately 400,000 distinct CDR3 sequences; more than 13% were seen once. The sample comprised blood. The receptors derive from a man in his forties or fifties with Graves' ophthalmopathy.

Many counts were recorded for this clonotype. This rearrangement joins TRBV3-1 to TRBJ1-3, with unresolved D. Germline V gives CDR1 LGHDT, CDR2 YNNKEL (reference sequence). The V and J ends lost 3 bases and 0 bases respectively, with 12 bases between them. The CDR3 covers 16 residues. The CDR3 nucleotides read TGTGCCAGCAGCCAGGGTGGCCTTCGCTCTGGAAACACCATATATTTT. Translated, it gives CASSQGGLRSGNTIYF.

This clonotype showed up many times. The genes are TRBV20-1 and TRBJ1-1, with 8 bases lining up with TRBD1. After removal of 3 bases from V and 9 bases from J, the junction contained 15 bases not matched to a gene. The CDR3 has 15 residues. CDR1 is DFQATT and CDR2 is SNEGSKA in the germline V gene (reference sequence). CDR3 sequence (DNA): TGCAGTGCTAGCCCCACGCACTCAGGGGGCCAGAAAGCTTTCTTT. Translating gives CSASPTHSGGQKAFF.

The chain has TRBV19 and TRBJ2-2; D gene unclear. This CDR3 is built from 13 residues. V was pared by 5 bases and J by 3 bases, with 7 bases between. The V gene's germline CDR1 is LNHDA and CDR2 SQIVND (reference sequence). Here the CDR3 reads CASSGVYTGELFF. The CDR3 DNA follows: TGTGCCAGTAGTGGAGTGTACACCGGGGAGCTGTTTTTT.